Listed here are 8 T cell receptor beta chains from one sample, sequenced in a study of OX40 agonist ivuxolimab in advanced cancers. Repertoires were generated with immunoSEQ multiplex PCR, while TCRdb's copy carries only in-frame clones and drops some. The table has 13,000 or so clones, about 68% seen once. Sequencing was performed on CD4+ or CD8+ T cells sorted from blood, taken in a trial of the OX40 agonist ivuxolimab. The source is an adult with an advanced solid tumor such as melanoma, head and neck, liver or kidney cancer.

This clone has a handful of counts. The junction departs from the called germline gene at one end, perhaps through a read error. J is TRBJ1-2 and V is TRBV4-3; 9 bases are a match to TRBD1. CDR1 and CDR2 (germline): LGHNA, YSLEER. The CDR3 contains 13 residues. The CDR3 loop reads CASSPEGQGSFFF. The CDR3 DNA reads TGCGCCAGCAGCCCTGAGGGACAGGGATCTTTCTTCTTC.

The rearrangement uses TRBV11-2 and TRBJ2-5; 7 nucleotides line up with TRBD2. The ends lost 5 bases at V and 4 bases at J; junction bases unmatched: 10. This CDR3 is 15 amino acids long. Germline CDR1 and CDR2: SGHAT and FQNNGV. CDR3 protein: CASSHGRFEGETQYF. The CDR3, as DNA: TGTGCCAGCAGCCACGGGAGGTTTGAGGGAGAGACCCAGTACTTC. The variable domain in full, completed from reference TRBV11-2 and TRBJ2-5, reads EAGVAQSPRYKIIEKRQSVAFWCNPISGHATLYWYQQILGQGPKLLIQFQNNGVVDDSQLPKDRFSAERLKGVDSTLKIQPAKLEDSAVYLCASSHGRFEGETQYFGPGTRLLVL.

This clone was seen only a few times. The genes are TRBV7-3 and TRBJ1-5, with TRBD1 identical over 8 bases. Germline-derived CDR1 and CDR2 are SGHTA and FQGTGA. The CDR3 is 13 residues long. V lost 8 bases, J lost 5 bases, and 5 bases stayed unmatched. The CDR3 DNA reads TGTGCCAGCTTAGGGACAGGCTATCAGCCCCAGCATTTT. Amino acids: CASLGTGYQPQHF.

The genes are TRBV4-3 and TRBJ2-1; 9 nucleotides line up with TRBD2. Germline loops: CDR1 LGHNA, CDR2 YSLEER. CDR3 length: 15 residues. The V segment lost 4 bases and the J segment 7 bases; nucleotides outside the gene matches: 8. The CDR3 region has the DNA TGCGCCAGCAGCCTTAGGACTAGCGTCAAGAATGAGCAGTTCTTC. Protein product: CASSLRTSVKNEQFF.

The V and J genes are TRBV11-2 and TRBJ2-1; D gene unclear. Germline assignment: CDR1 SGHAT and CDR2 FQNNGV. Trimming left V 0 bases short and J 0 bases short, with 6 bases between. The CDR3 consists of 15 residues. The chain's CDR3 is CASSLDGYSYNEQFF. In DNA form, the CDR3 reads TGTGCCAGCAGCTTAGACGGCTACTCCTACAATGAGCAGTTCTTC. The variable domain in full, completed from reference TRBV11-2 and TRBJ2-1, reads EAGVAQSPRYKIIEKRQSVAFWCNPISGHATLYWYQQILGQGPKLLIQFQNNGVVDDSQLPKDRFSAERLKGVDSTLKIQPAKLEDSAVYLCASSLDGYSYNEQFFGPGTRLTVL.

This clone was seen a few times. The chain links TRBV20-1 to TRBJ2-7; no reliable D call. V lost 6 bases to trimming and J lost 6 bases, with 12 bases between them. The CDR3 spans 11 residues. Germline V gene lookup returns CDR1 DFQATT and CDR2 SNEGSKA (reference sequence). CDR3 in DNA: TGCAGTGCCCAGTGGGGAATCGAGCAGTACTTC. The encoded protein is CSAQWGIEQYF.

J is TRBJ1-5 and V is TRBV7-3; D is possibly TRBD1 (6 bases). V lost 5 bases to trimming and J lost 6 bases, with 11 bases between them. Germline V gives CDR1 SGHTA, CDR2 FQGTGA. The CDR3 length is 13 residues. The CDR3 sequence is CASSNPRGQPQHF. CDR3 DNA sequence: TGTGCCAGCAGCAACCCCAGGGGTCAGCCCCAGCATTTT.

On this clone itself: It is unclear where the CDR3 begins or ends on the DNA, so no DNA is shown, and the CDR3 is as TCRdb lists it. The chain recombines TRBV9 with TRBJ2-1; the table's D call, TRBD2, was not checked against the DNA. The CDR3 sequence runs 13 residues, both termini included. In germline, CDR1 is SGDLS, CDR2 YYNGEE. The CDR3 sequence: CASSVGGGSHEFF.